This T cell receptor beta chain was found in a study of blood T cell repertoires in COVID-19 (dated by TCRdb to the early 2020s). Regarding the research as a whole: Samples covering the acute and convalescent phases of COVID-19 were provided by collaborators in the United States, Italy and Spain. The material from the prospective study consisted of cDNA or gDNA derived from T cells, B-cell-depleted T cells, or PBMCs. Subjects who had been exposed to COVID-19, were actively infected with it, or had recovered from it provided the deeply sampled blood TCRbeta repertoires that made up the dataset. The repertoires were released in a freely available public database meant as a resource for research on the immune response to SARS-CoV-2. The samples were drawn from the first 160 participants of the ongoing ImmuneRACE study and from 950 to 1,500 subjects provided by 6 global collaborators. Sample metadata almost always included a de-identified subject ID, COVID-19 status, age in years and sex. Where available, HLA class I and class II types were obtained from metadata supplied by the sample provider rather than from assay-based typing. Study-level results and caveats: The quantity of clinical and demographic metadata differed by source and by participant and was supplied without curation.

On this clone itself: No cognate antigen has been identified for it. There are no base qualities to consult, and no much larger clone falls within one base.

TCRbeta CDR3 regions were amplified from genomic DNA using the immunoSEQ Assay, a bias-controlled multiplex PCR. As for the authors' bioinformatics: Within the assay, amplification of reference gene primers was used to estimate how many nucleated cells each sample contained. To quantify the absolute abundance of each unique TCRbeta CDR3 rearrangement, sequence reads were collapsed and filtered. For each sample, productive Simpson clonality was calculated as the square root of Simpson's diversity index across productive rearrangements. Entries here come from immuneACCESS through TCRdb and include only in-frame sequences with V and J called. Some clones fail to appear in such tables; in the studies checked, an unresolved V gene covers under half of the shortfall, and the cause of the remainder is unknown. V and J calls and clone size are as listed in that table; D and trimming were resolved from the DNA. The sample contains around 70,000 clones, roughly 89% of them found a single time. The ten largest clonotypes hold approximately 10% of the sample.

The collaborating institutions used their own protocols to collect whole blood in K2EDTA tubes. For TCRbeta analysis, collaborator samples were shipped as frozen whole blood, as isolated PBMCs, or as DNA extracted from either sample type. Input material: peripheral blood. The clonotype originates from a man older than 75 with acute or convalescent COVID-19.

The DNA sequence is TGTGCCAGCAGTGTTGGCTTACAAGAGACCCAGTACTTC. This sequence encodes CASSVGLQETQYF. The sequence joins TRBV2 to TRBJ2-5; the D segment cannot be called with confidence. CDR1 SNHLY and CDR2 FYNNEI were looked up in the germline V gene. Counted from cysteine to phenylalanine, this CDR3 has 13 amino acids. The retained sequence is limited to the CDR3, 39 bases, with the frame set at the first base. V is reduced by 4 bases and J by 2 bases, leaving a spacing of 8 bases between them.